This T cell receptor (beta chain) was profiled in a study of blood T cell repertoires in COVID-19. About the research overall: Acute and convalescent COVID-19 specimens originated in the United States, Italy and Spain. From T cells, B-cell-depleted T cells, or PBMCs came the material, which was cDNA or gDNA.

The V end lost 2 bases, the J end lost 3 bases, and 16 bases lay between the germline ends. Germline CDR1 reads MDHEN; CDR2 reads SYDVKM. There are 16 residues in the CDR3. Measured with immunoSEQ multiplex PCR; TCRdb has only the in-frame clones, and not every one. The sample holds approximately 93,000 clones, around 87% seen once. The sequence was collected from a human donor in a cohort sampled during active COVID-19. J is TRBJ1-2 and V is TRBV28; TRBD1 might be the D (5 bases). The source material was peripheral blood. The CDR3 sequence is CASSLIGQGPYYGYTF. In nucleotides, the CDR3 is TGTGCCAGCAGTTTAATAGGGCAGGGCCCTTACTATGGCTACACCTTC.